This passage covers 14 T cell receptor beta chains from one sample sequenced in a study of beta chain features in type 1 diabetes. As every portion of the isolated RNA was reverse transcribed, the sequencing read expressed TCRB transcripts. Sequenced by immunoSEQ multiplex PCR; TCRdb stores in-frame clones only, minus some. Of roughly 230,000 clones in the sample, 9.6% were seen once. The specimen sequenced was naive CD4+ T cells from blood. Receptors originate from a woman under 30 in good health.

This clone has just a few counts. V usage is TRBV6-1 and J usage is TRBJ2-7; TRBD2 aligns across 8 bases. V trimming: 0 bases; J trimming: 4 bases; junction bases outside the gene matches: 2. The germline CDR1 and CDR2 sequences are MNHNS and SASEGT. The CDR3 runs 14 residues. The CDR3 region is CASSEASGGYEQYF. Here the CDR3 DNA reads TGTGCCAGCAGTGAAGCTTCGGGGGGGTACGAGCAGTACTTC.

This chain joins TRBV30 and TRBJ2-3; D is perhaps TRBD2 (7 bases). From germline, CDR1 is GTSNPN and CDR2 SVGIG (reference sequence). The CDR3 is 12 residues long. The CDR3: CAGRGSTDTQYF. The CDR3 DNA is TGTGCGGGGAGGGGGAGCACAGATACGCAGTATTTT.

In DNA form, the CDR3 reads TGTGCCAGCAGCGGAGGACTGGGAGACTACGAGCAGTACTTC. This gives the protein CASSGGLGDYEQYF. The genes are TRBV9 and TRBJ2-7, with D possibly matching TRBD2 (5 bases). V lost 3 bases and J 3 bases, leaving 13 bases between the germline ends. CDR3 size: 14 residues. CDR1 and CDR2 (germline): SGDLS, YYNGEE.

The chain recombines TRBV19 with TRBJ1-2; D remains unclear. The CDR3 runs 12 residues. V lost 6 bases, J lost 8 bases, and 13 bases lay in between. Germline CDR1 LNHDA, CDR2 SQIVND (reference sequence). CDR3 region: CASRLGAGGYTF. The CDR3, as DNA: TGTGCCAGTAGATTGGGCGCCGGCGGCTACACCTTC.

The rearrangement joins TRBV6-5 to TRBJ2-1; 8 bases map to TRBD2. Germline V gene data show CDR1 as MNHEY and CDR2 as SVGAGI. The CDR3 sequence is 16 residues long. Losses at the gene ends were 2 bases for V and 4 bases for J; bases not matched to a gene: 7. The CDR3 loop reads CASSYTTGGIYNEQFF. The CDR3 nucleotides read TGTGCCAGCAGTTACACAACGGGAGGGATATACAATGAGCAGTTCTTC.

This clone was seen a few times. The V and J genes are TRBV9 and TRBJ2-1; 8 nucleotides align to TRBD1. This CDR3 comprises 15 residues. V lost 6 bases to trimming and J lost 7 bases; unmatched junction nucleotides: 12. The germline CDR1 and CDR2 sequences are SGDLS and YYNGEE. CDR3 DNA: TGTGCCAGCACCTGGGACAGGACAGGAGGGAATGAGCAGTTCTTC. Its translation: CASTWDRTGGNEQFF.

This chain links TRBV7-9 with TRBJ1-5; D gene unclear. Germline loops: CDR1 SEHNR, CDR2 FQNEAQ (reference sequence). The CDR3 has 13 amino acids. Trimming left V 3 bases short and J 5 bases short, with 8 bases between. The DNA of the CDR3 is TGTGCCAGCAGCTTGTTCGGAGATCAGCCCCAGCATTTT. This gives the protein CASSLFGDQPQHF. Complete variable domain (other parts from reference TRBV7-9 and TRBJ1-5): DTGVSQNPRHKITKRGQNVTFRCDPISEHNRLYWYRQTLGQGPEFLTYFQNEAQLEKSRLLSDRFSAERPKGSFSTLEIQRTEQGDSAMYLCASSLFGDQPQHFGDGTRLSIL.

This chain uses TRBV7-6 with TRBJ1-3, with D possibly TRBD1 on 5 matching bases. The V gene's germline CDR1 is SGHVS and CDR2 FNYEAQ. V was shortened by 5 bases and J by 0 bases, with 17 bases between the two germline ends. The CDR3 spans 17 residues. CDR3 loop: CASSTSSEGRSGNTIYF. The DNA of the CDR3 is TGTGCCAGCAGCACAAGCTCGGAGGGGCGCTCTGGAAACACCATATATTTT.

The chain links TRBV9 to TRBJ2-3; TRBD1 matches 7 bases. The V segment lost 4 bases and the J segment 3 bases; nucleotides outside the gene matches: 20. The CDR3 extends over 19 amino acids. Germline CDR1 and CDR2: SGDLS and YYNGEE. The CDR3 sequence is CASSPSMTGSSWSTDTQYF. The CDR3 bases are TGTGCCAGCAGCCCCAGCATGACAGGGAGTTCCTGGAGTACAGATACGCAGTATTTT. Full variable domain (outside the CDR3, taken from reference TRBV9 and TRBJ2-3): DSGVTQTPKHLITATGQRVTLRCSPRSGDLSVYWYQQSLDQGLQFLIQYYNGEERAKGNILERFSAQQFPDLHSELNLSSLELGDSALYFCASSPSMTGSSWSTDTQYFGPGTRLTVL.

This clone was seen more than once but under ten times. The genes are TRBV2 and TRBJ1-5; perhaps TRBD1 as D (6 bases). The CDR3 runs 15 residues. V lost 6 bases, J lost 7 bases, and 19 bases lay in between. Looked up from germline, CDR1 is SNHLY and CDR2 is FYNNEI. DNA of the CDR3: TGTGCCAGCAGAGGACAGCCCGGCGCTGGGCAGCCCCAGCATTTT. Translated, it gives CASRGQPGAGQPQHF.

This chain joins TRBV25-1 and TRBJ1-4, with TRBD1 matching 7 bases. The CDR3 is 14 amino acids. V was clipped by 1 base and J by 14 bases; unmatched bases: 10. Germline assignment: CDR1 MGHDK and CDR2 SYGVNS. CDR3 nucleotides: TGTGCCAGCAGTGAATTCGTTGTCTCAGGGGGGCTGTTTTTT. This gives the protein CASSEFVVSGGLFF.

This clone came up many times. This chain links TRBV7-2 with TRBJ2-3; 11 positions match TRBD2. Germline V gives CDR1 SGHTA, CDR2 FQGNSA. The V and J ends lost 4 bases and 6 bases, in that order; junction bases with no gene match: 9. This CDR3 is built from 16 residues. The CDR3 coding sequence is TGTGCCAGCAGCTCGGGGGGACTAGCGGTTGGGGATACGCAGTATTTT. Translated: CASSSGGLAVGDTQYF.

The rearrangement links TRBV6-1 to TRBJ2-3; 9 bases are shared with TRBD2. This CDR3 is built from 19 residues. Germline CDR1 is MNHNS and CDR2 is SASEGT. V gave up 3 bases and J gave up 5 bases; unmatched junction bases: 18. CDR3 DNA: TGTGCCAGCAGTGAGGAAGGCCTCTGGGCGGGAGGGCCGGGAGATACGCAGTATTTT. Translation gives CASSEEGLWAGGPGDTQYF.

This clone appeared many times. CDR3 in DNA: TGCAGCGTCAGGGAAGCGGAGACCCAGTACTTC. Amino acids: CSVREAETQYF. V and J are TRBV29-1 and TRBJ2-5, with D possibly matching TRBD1 (5 bases). The CDR3 runs 11 residues. Per the germline V gene, CDR1 is SQVTM and CDR2 is ANQGSEA. The germline V and J ends were trimmed by 6 bases and 5 bases, with 10 bases remaining between them.